This is a list of T cell receptor beta chains from one sample in a study of cytomegalovirus exposure and HLA in healthy donors. TCRdb keeps only in-frame clones here, not all; method: immunoSEQ multiplex PCR. The listing contains about 140,000 clones. What was sequenced was PBMCs. The source is a man aged 35-49 years in good health and CMV-seronegative. Both conserved end residues are part of each CDR3. D genes are given only for firm matches.

TGTGCCAGCAGTGAAGCGCGTACGGGTAATCAGCCCCAGCATTTT CASSEARTGNQPQHF TRBV6-1 . TRBJ1-5
TGTGCCAGCTCACCGCCCGGGACTAGCAGCGGGGAGCTGTTTTTT CASSPPGTSSGELFF TRBV18 TRBD2 TRBJ2-2
TGTGCCAGCAGCTTCCGGGACAGGGGACCCGAGCAGTACTTC CASSFRDRGPEQYF TRBV5-6 TRBD1 TRBJ2-7
TGTGCCAGCAGCGTCTGGACTAGCGGTGTTACCGGGGAGCTGTTTTTT CASSVWTSGVTGELFF TRBV9 TRBD2 TRBJ2-2
TGTGCCAGCAGGGGGGACAGCGGGTATTCACCCCTCCACTTT CASRGDSGYSPLHF TRBV2 TRBD1 TRBJ1-6
TGTGCCAGCAGCTTGCGGTATGTGTGGGGAGGGGAGCTGAACACTGAAGCTTTCTTT CASSLRYVWGGELNTEAFF TRBV5-6 . TRBJ1-1
TGTGCCAGCAGTTGGAATAGGGGGCAAGGGACTGAAGCTTTCTTT CASSWNRGQGTEAFF TRBV28 TRBD1 TRBJ1-1
TGTGCCAGCAGCTTGTTTACAGGGGGCACTGAAGCTTTCTTT CASSLFTGGTEAFF TRBV5-4 TRBD1 TRBJ1-1
TGTGCCAGCAGCGCCTCACTCACACCTAGCGGGGGCCAAGAGACCCAGTACTTC CASSASLTPSGGQETQYF TRBV9 TRBD2 TRBJ2-5
TGCGCCAGCAGCCCTTCGCGGGAAATGAACACTGAAGCTTTCTTT CASSPSREMNTEAFF TRBV4-3 . TRBJ1-1
TGTGCCAGCAGCTTAGCAGGGGCGAATGAGCAGTTCTTC CASSLAGANEQFF TRBV7-2 . TRBJ2-1
TGCGCCAGCAGCCAAGATCGCGGGGGCACTTACAATGAGCAGTTCTTC CASSQDRGGTYNEQFF TRBV4-1 . TRBJ2-1
TGTGCCAGCAGCCTCGGACAGTTTCTGAAATCACCCCTCCACTTT CASSLGQFLKSPLHF TRBV7-3 . TRBJ1-6
TGTGCCAGTAGTCCGACTAGCGGGGGCGTGGGAGAGACCCAGTACTTC CASSPTSGGVGETQYF TRBV19 TRBD2 TRBJ2-5
TGTGCCAGCAGCTTGGCAGGGCCGAATGAAAAACTGTTTTTT CASSLAGPNEKLFF TRBV5-4 . TRBJ1-4
TGTGCCAGCATACCCCCGGGACTTTATAATTCACCCCTCCACTTT CASIPPGLYNSPLHF TRBV6-1 . TRBJ1-6
TGCGCCAGCAGCCAAGATAGGCGGGGGCAGTACAGTGAGCAGTTCTTC CASSQDRRGQYSEQFF TRBV4-3 . TRBJ2-1
TGTGCCAGCAGTCGTAGCGGGGGGCCCCAAGAGACCCAGTACTTC CASSRSGGPQETQYF TRBV5-4 TRBD2 TRBJ2-5
TGTGCCAGTACCACCGGGACAGAGGCCGTCAATGAGCAGTTCTTC CASTTGTEAVNEQFF TRBV6-6 TRBD1 TRBJ2-1
TGTGCCAGCAGAGGGGGCTGGCGGGAGACCCAGTACTTC CASRGGWRETQYF TRBV2 TRBD1 TRBJ2-5
TGTGCCAGCAGCGCCCGCAGGGCAGAGACCCAGTACTTC CASSARRAETQYF TRBV7-2 . TRBJ2-5
TGTGCCAGCAGCCAACAGGGGAGCTCCTACGAGCAGTACTTC CASSQQGSSYEQYF TRBV7-2 TRBD1 TRBJ2-7
TGCGCCAGCAGAATGATGACTAGTTCAGATACGCAGTATTTT CASRMMTSSDTQYF TRBV5-1 . TRBJ2-3
TGTGCCAGCAAGCGGGGACAGGGTTTTAATTCACCCCTCCACTTT CASKRGQGFNSPLHF TRBV6-1 TRBD1 TRBJ1-6
TGTGCCAGCAGGGGGACAGGGGGGCTAGGCTACACCTTC CASRGTGGLGYTF TRBV28 TRBD1 TRBJ1-2
TGTGCCAGCAGTTTACCGGGGTCCTACGAGCAGTACTTC CASSLPGSYEQYF TRBV28 . TRBJ2-7
TGTGCCAGCAGCTTGCCGGGGGAACAGCAAAACACTGAAGCTTTCTTT CASSLPGEQQNTEAFF TRBV5-4 . TRBJ1-1
TGCGCCAGCAGCCAAGATCGGGAGGGGTCCTATGGCTACACCTTC CASSQDREGSYGYTF TRBV4-1 . TRBJ1-2
TGTGCCAGCAGTCGGACAGCGCCTAGCAATCAGCCCCAGCATTTT CASSRTAPSNQPQHF TRBV6-5 . TRBJ1-5
TGTGCCAGCAGCTCCCCTATCGGCACAGATACGCAGTATTTT CASSSPIGTDTQYF TRBV7-8 . TRBJ2-3
TGTGCCAGCAGCCCACGACAGCTAGCCAAAAACATTCAGTACTTC CASSPRQLAKNIQYF TRBV7-2 . TRBJ2-4
TGTGCCAGCAGTGACGGGACAGGGTACGGCTACACCTTC CASSDGTGYGYTF TRBV6-4 TRBD1 TRBJ1-2
TGTGCCAGCAGCGTAGACAGGCGCTCCTACGAGCAGTACTTC CASSVDRRSYEQYF TRBV7-9 . TRBJ2-7
TGTGCCAGCAGCCAGACAGGGGTCGCTGAAGCTTTCTTT CASSQTGVAEAFF TRBV5-6 TRBD1 TRBJ1-1
TGTGCCAGCTCACCGCGGGTCTCCACCGGGGAGCTGTTTTTT CASSPRVSTGELFF TRBV18 . TRBJ2-2
TGTGCCAGCAACAAACAGGGGAACAATCAGCCCCGGCATTTT CASNKQGNNQPRHF TRBV28 TRBD1 TRBJ1-5
TGTGCCAGCAGTGAGACTAGCTCAAATACGCAGTATTTT CASSETSSNTQYF TRBV6-1 TRBD2 TRBJ2-3
TGTGCCAGCAGACCTGAATCCTACGAGCAGTACTTC CASRPESYEQYF TRBV7-8 . TRBJ2-7
TGTGCCAGCAGCGGCTCCGGGACAGCTGAAGCTTTCTTT CASSGSGTAEAFF TRBV7-2 TRBD1 TRBJ1-1
TGTGCCAGCAGCTTACCCCGGGGGGGCCGAGATACGCAGTATTTT CASSLPRGGRDTQYF TRBV5-6 TRBD2 TRBJ2-3
TGCAGCGTAGGGGCGGGGGACAGGGGGGGAGAGACCCAGTACTTC CSVGAGDRGGETQYF TRBV29-1 TRBD1 TRBJ2-5
TGTGCCAGCCTTACACACAGCTTTAACATTCAGTACTTC CASLTHSFNIQYF TRBV2 . TRBJ2-4
TGCGCCAGCAGCTTACCACAGGGGATCCAAGAGACCCAGTACTTC CASSLPQGIQETQYF TRBV5-1 TRBD1 TRBJ2-5
TGCGCCAGCAGTGGGGATGGCAGGGGCTACGAGCAGTACTTC CASSGDGRGYEQYF TRBV5-1 . TRBJ2-7
TGTGCCAGCAGCCCGAGACTAGCGGGGCTAAGCGAGCAGTACTTC CASSPRLAGLSEQYF TRBV7-3 TRBD2 TRBJ2-7
TGCGCCAGCAGTGGGCCCGGACTAGCGGGGGCCCAAGAGACCCAGTACTTC CASSGPGLAGAQETQYF TRBV10-1 TRBD2 TRBJ2-5
TGCAGCGTAATCCCGGGACAAAGCACCGGGGAGCTGTTTTTT CSVIPGQSTGELFF TRBV29-1 . TRBJ2-2
TGTGCCAGCAGCGTAGCGACAGGGGATGCCCCTGAAGCTTTCTTT CASSVATGDAPEAFF TRBV9 TRBD1 TRBJ1-1
TGCGCCAGCAGCTTGGCCGGGCTAGCGGGGGGGCTTGACGAGCAGTACTTC CASSLAGLAGGLDEQYF TRBV5-1 TRBD2 TRBJ2-7
TGTGCCAGCAGGTCCGGGGGACCCACCGGGGAGCTGTTTTTT CASRSGGPTGELFF TRBV6-1 . TRBJ2-2